These 25 T cell receptor beta chains originate from one sample sequenced in a study of T cell repertoires in cytomegalovirus infection. TCRdb passed the reads through MiXCR, listing each CDR3 protein once. The sample has around 270,000 distinct CDR3 sequences; around 8.7% are singletons. Sequenced material: PBMCs. These receptors all come from a human donor in good health (CMV status not recorded). Some clones in this sample may be carry-over from other donors' samples.

This clonotype was detected ten times or more. The V call is TRBV7-2, the J call TRBJ1-1, with D unresolved. This CDR3 has 15 residues. The V gene lost 6 bases and the J gene lost 8 bases, with 22 bases spanning the gap. The germline V gene encodes CDR1 SGHTA and CDR2 FQGNSA. The chain's CDR3 is CASRFASVVDTEAFF. The CDR3, as DNA: TGTGCCAGCAGGTTTGCGTCGGTCGTGGATACCGAAGCTTTCTTT.

The V gene is TRBV12-3 or TRBV12-4, the J gene TRBJ2-7; 12 nucleotides align to TRBD2. CDR3 size: 13 residues. V dropped 6 bases and J dropped 10; count of bases not matched to a gene: 7. The CDR3 sequence is CASRTSGRPRQYF. The CDR3 DNA sequence: TGTGCCAGCAGGACTAGCGGGAGACCCCGCCAGTACTTC.

The genes are TRBV3-1 and TRBJ1-1; D is ambiguous. The CDR3 has 13 residues. CDR1 and CDR2 (germline): LGHDT, YNNKEL (reference sequence). The V and J ends lost 2 bases and 6 bases respectively, with 10 bases between them. This CDR3 reads CASSQRDGAEAFF. CDR3 in DNA: TGTGCCAGCAGCCAAAGAGACGGGGCTGAAGCTTTCTTT.

The V call is TRBV28, the J call TRBJ2-7; D gene ambiguous. Trimming cost V 2 bases and J 1 base, with 15 bases left between them. Germline V gene lookup returns CDR1 MDHEN and CDR2 SYDVKM. The CDR3 runs to 16 residues. This chain's CDR3 is CASSLRRAKDSYEQYF. CDR3 in DNA: TGTGCCAGCAGTTTACGCAGAGCCAAGGATTCCTACGAGCAGTACTTC.

This clonotype was detected ten times or more. V is TRBV7-9 and J is TRBJ1-4; 9 positions match TRBD1. CDR3 length equals 17 residues. Per germline, CDR1 SEHNR and CDR2 FQNEAQ (reference sequence). V dropped 3 bases and J dropped 0; count of bases not matched to a gene: 5. The CDR3 sequence: CASSFGTGPSTNEKLFF. CDR3 sequence (DNA): TGTGCCAGCAGCTTTGGGACAGGGCCCTCAACTAATGAAAAACTGTTTTTT.

In its sample, this clonotype was seen many times. The J gene is TRBJ2-7, the V gene TRBV7-9; TRBD1 is a possible D gene (5 bases). The CDR3 contains 13 residues. The V end lost 3 bases, the J end lost 4 bases, and 10 bases lay between the germline ends. Looked up from germline, CDR1 is SEHNR and CDR2 is FQNEAQ (reference sequence). Here the CDR3 DNA reads TGTGCCAGCAGCTTGGGGCCCGGGTACGAGCAGTACTTC. Protein sequence: CASSLGPGYEQYF.

This clonotype has just a few counts. The chain employs TRBV19 and TRBJ2-3, with D uncertain. Germline lookup yields CDR1 LNHDA and CDR2 SQIVND (reference sequence). Trimming took 10 bases from V and 2 from J, leaving 16 bases between them. The CDR3 covers 14 residues. The CDR3 sequence is CATSRSFATDTQYF. The CDR3 DNA sequence: TGTGCCACCTCCCGGTCTTTTGCCACAGATACGCAGTATTTT.

The chain employs TRBV2 and TRBJ2-5; D unresolved. Germline V gene sequence: CDR1 SNHLY, CDR2 FYNNEI. CDR3 length: 14 residues. The V and J ends lost 6 bases and 7 bases respectively, with 18 bases between them. DNA of the CDR3: TGTGCCAGCAGATCCAACGGTGCCAAGGGGACCCAGTACTTC. It specifies CASRSNGAKGTQYF.

This sequence joins TRBV29-1 and TRBJ2-7, with 8 bases fitting TRBD1. The length of the CDR3 is 12 residues. With V trimmed by 5 bases and J by 3 bases, 3 bases remained unmatched. Germline V gene sequence: CDR1 SQVTM, CDR2 ANQGSEA. CDR3 region: CSVSTGDYEQYF. The CDR3 DNA is TGCAGCGTTTCGACAGGGGACTACGAGCAGTACTTC.

This chain connects TRBV20-1 to TRBJ1-2; 7 nucleotides line up with TRBD1. V lost 5 bases to trimming and J lost 7 bases; unmatched junction nucleotides: 10. The CDR3 consists of 13 residues. The germline V gene has CDR1 DFQATT and CDR2 SNEGSKA (reference sequence). The CDR3 region has the DNA TGCAGTGCTTCCGGGACAGAAGGGGCTGGCTACACCTTC. Translated, it gives CSASGTEGAGYTF.

Many counts were recorded for this clonotype. The chain employs TRBV7-2 and TRBJ1-2, with TRBD1 matching over 8 bases. Trimming removed 2 bases from V and 8 bases from J; junction bases left unmatched: 4. Germline CDR1 reads SGHTA; CDR2 reads FQGNSA. The CDR3 consists of 13 residues. The CDR3 DNA reads TGTGCCAGCAGCTTAATACAGGGGGAGGGCTACACCTTC. It yields the protein CASSLIQGEGYTF.

The chain joins TRBV6-6 to TRBJ1-5; D gene uncertain. Trimming pared 7 bases from V and 9 bases from J, leaving 13 bases between. The CDR3 has 12 amino acids. Germline V gene lookup returns CDR1 MNHNY and CDR2 SVGAGI (reference sequence). The CDR3 DNA follows: TGTGCCAGCACCTCTCCGGGAGTGCCCCAGCATTTT. Protein sequence: CASTSPGVPQHF.

The genes are TRBV20-1 and TRBJ2-7; perhaps TRBD2 as D (6 bases). With 0 bases removed from V and 4 bases from J, the gap between germline ends came to 13 bases. This CDR3 comprises 14 residues. Per the germline V gene, CDR1 is DFQATT and CDR2 is SNEGSKA (reference sequence). The CDR3 nucleotides read TGCAGTGCTAGAGAAACATGGCGGGGATACGAGCAGTACTTC. This translates into CSARETWRGYEQYF.

This clonotype was picked up many times. The rearrangement joins TRBV7-2 to TRBJ2-2, with 12 nucleotides matching TRBD1. J was trimmed by 7 bases and V by 6 bases; bases with no gene match: 3. The CDR3 runs to 14 residues. Looked up from germline, CDR1 is SGHTA and CDR2 is FQGNSA. For the CDR3, the DNA is TGTGCCAGCAGTGGGACAGGGGGCATCGGGGAGCTGTTTTTT. Its protein product is CASSGTGGIGELFF.

This clonotype was seen at least ten times. This chain connects TRBV7-2 to TRBJ1-1; tentative D call: TRBD1 (5 bases). V gave up 5 bases and J gave up 10 bases, with 14 bases separating them. The CDR3 is 12 residues long. Germline CDR1 reads SGHTA; CDR2 reads FQGNSA. CDR3: CASSLGGPGAFF. CDR3 bases: TGTGCCAGCAGCCTGGGGGGTCCGGGAGCTTTCTTT.

This clonotype was counted a few times. V is TRBV6-5 and J is TRBJ1-2; D is unresolved. Trimming took off 6 bases at V and 1 base at J, with 9 bases between the two ends. Germline lookup yields CDR1 MNHEY and CDR2 SVGAGI. The CDR3 runs 13 residues. CDR3 DNA sequence: TGTGCCAGCAGCCTCGGGGATAACTATGGCTACACCTTC. The encoded protein is CASSLGDNYGYTF.

The table lists this clonotype with a few counts. This sequence joins TRBV5-6 and TRBJ2-7; 7 positions agree with TRBD1. V gave up 4 bases and J gave up 4 bases; unmatched junction bases: 11. From germline, CDR1 is SGHDT and CDR2 YYEEEE. The CDR3 has 15 residues. CDR3 DNA sequence: TGTGCCAGCAGCCTGGACAGGCATTTGTTATACGAGCAGTACTTC. Residues: CASSLDRHLLYEQYF.

This clonotype came up many times. This chain uses TRBV7-2 with TRBJ2-3, with D unclear. CDR1 and CDR2 (germline): SGHTA, FQGNSA. The CDR3 runs 14 residues. Trimming cost V 8 bases and J 0 bases, with 12 bases left between them. CDR3 DNA sequence: TGTGCCAGCCAAATAGGCTCTAGCACAGATACGCAGTATTTT. Its translation: CASQIGSSTDTQYF.

The sample holds a few counts of this clonotype. V and J are TRBV6-8 and TRBJ2-7; D remains ambiguous. This CDR3 has 11 amino acids. Trimming shortened V by 5 bases and J by 2 bases, and 4 bases separated the two germline ends. In germline, CDR1 is MNHGY, CDR2 SAAAGT. The CDR3 loop is CASSNTYEQYF. CDR3 coding DNA: TGTGCCAGCAGTAACACCTACGAGCAGTACTTC.

This clonotype has a handful of counts. The chain combines TRBV7-8 with TRBJ2-7, with 9 positions matching TRBD1. CDR1 is SGHVS and CDR2 is FQNEAQ in the germline V gene. CDR3 length: 15 amino acids. Trimming at V came to 5 bases and at J to 5 bases, leaving 10 bases not matched to a gene. The CDR3 coding sequence is TGTGCCAGCAGCACCTGGGGACAGGGTAGCGACGAGCAGTACTTC. Protein sequence: CASSTWGQGSDEQYF.

V gene TRBV7-2 combines with J gene TRBJ1-6; the match to TRBD1 covers 7 bases. V lost 3 bases to trimming and J lost 9 bases; unmatched junction nucleotides: 8. Germline assignment: CDR1 SGHTA and CDR2 FQGNSA. This CDR3 is built from 15 residues. In DNA, the CDR3 is TGTGCCAGCAGCTTGGACAGGAATCGAGCTTCACCCCTCCACTTT. It specifies CASSLDRNRASPLHF.

This clonotype was counted ten times or more. The chain combines TRBV7-8 with TRBJ2-7; D is possibly TRBD1 (6 bases). V dropped 5 bases and J dropped 2 bases, with 13 bases sitting between them. Per germline, CDR1 SGHVS and CDR2 FQNEAQ. The CDR3 has 14 amino acids. The DNA for the CDR3 is TGTGCCAGCAGCAACAGGGAGACCACCTACGAGCAGTACTTC. Protein: CASSNRETTYEQYF.

The table lists this clonotype with a few counts. CDR3 sequence: CASSLGWGGLDEAFF. The CDR3 DNA is TGTGCCAGCAGCTTGGGTTGGGGGGGCCTGGATGAAGCTTTCTTT. This chain uses TRBV5-5 with TRBJ1-1; a possible D gene is TRBD1 (6 bases). Germline CDR1 SGHKS, CDR2 YYEKEE (reference sequence). The CDR3 is 15 residues long. The V end lost 0 bases, the J end lost 7 bases, and 16 bases lay between the germline ends.

The table lists this clonotype with a few counts. The J gene is TRBJ1-6, the V gene TRBV3-1, with TRBD1 identical over 9 bases. This CDR3 contains 15 residues. V lost 4 bases to trimming and J lost 9 bases; unmatched junction nucleotides: 7. The germline V gene has CDR1 LGHDT and CDR2 YNNKEL (reference sequence). CDR3 residues: CASSPPGQGGSPLHF. DNA of the CDR3: TGTGCCAGCAGCCCACCGGGACAGGGTGGTTCACCCCTCCACTTT.

This clonotype was observed a few times. The chain has TRBV12-3 or TRBV12-4 and TRBJ1-2; D gene ambiguous. Trimming removed 2 bases at V and 9 bases at J, with 10 bases between. CDR3 length: 12 residues. DNA of the CDR3: TGTGCCAGCAGTTTATATGAGGGAAGCTACACCTTC. It translates to CASSLYEGSYTF.